A single sample is the source of the 8 T cell receptor beta chains below, sequenced in a study of cytomegalovirus exposure and HLA in healthy donors. Primers for the PCR totalled 60 Vbeta and 13 Jbeta. Sequencing used immunoSEQ multiplex PCR; TCRdb keeps in-frame clones, though not all of them. Of about 130,000 clones detected, 80% appear once; the ten largest clones hold approximately 4%. Sequences were obtained from PBMCs. The receptors shown here come from a woman between 40 and 55 years old in good health and CMV-seronegative.

The chain links TRBV7-9 to TRBJ1-5, with D unresolved. The CDR3 length is 14 residues. The V end was cut by 3 bases, the J end by 6 bases, with 12 bases between. The germline gives CDR1 SEHNR, CDR2 FQNEAQ (reference sequence). CDR3 DNA sequence: TGTGCCAGCAGCTTTGGCGGAGTAGGTCAGCCCCAGCATTTT. This translates into CASSFGGVGQPQHF.

The genes are TRBV19 and TRBJ1-5; D perhaps matches TRBD1 (5 bases). V lost 10 bases, J lost 7 bases, and 14 bases lay in between. This CDR3 has 12 residues. Germline CDR1 reads LNHDA; CDR2 reads SQIVND (reference sequence). CDR3 DNA sequence: TGTGCCACATCCAGGGCAAACCAGCCCCAGCATTTT. Its translation is CATSRANQPQHF.

The V call is TRBV7-2, the J call TRBJ1-1; TRBD1 matches 9 bases. V lost 5 bases and J lost 6; bases outside the gene matches: 19. The CDR3 is made up of 18 amino acids. From germline, CDR1 is SGHTA and CDR2 FQGNSA. CDR3 region: CASSPTHTGGVWYSEAFF. In nucleotides, the CDR3 is TGTGCCAGCAGCCCCACCCACACAGGGGGCGTGTGGTACTCTGAAGCTTTCTTT. Full variable domain (rest looked up from reference TRBV7-2 and TRBJ1-1): GAGVSQSPSNKVTEKGKDVELRCDPISGHTALYWYRQSLGQGLEFLIYFQGNSAPDKSGLPSDRFSAERTGGSVSTLTIQRTQQEDSAVYLCASSPTHTGGVWYSEAFFGQGTRLTVV.

The sample holds one count of this clone. CDR3 nucleotide sequence: TGTGCCAGTAGTTTTTCGGTGGCGGGGCCGTACAATGAGCAGTTCTTC. Its protein product is CASSFSVAGPYNEQFF. This sequence joins TRBV19 and TRBJ2-1, with D possibly being TRBD2 (6 bases). The CDR3 length is 16 residues. Germline-derived CDR1 and CDR2 are LNHDA and SQIVND (reference sequence). V was shortened by 5 bases and J by 4 bases, with 18 bases between the two germline ends. Drawing the rest from reference TRBV19 and TRBJ2-1, the complete variable domain is DGGITQSPKYLFRKEGQNVTLSCEQNLNHDAMYWYRQDPGQGLRLIYYSQIVNDFQKGDIAEGYSVSREKKESFPLTVTSAQKNPTAFYLCASSFSVAGPYNEQFFGPGTRLTVL.

The rearrangement joins TRBV7-2 to TRBJ2-1, with no clear D. This CDR3 contains 11 residues. Germline values: CDR1 SGHTA, CDR2 FQGNSA. The V end lost 8 bases, the J end lost 8 bases, and 10 bases lay between the germline ends. CDR3 in amino acids: CASSPVDEQFF. DNA of the CDR3: TGTGCCAGCTCCCCGGTAGATGAGCAGTTCTTC.

The gene calls are TRBV28 and TRBJ1-1; possible D gene TRBD1, 6 bases. The CDR3 covers 12 residues. CDR1 MDHEN and CDR2 SYDVKM come from the germline V gene. V lost 4 bases and J lost 10, with 13 bases in between. The CDR3 DNA follows: TGTGCCAGCAGTTCAAACAGGGCAGCAGCTTTCTTT. Its translation: CASSSNRAAAFF. The variable domain in full, with the rest retrieved from reference TRBV28 and TRBJ1-1, is DVKVTQSSRYLVKRTGEKVFLECVQDMDHENMFWYRQDPGLGLRLIYFSYDVKMKEKGDIPEGYSVSREKKERFSLILESASTNQTSMYLCASSSNRAAAFFGQGTRLTVV.

The chain employs TRBV4-1 and TRBJ2-1; 9 nucleotides align to TRBD2. This CDR3 spans 15 amino acids. The junction had 8 bases not matched to a gene; V was cut back by 4 bases and J by 7 bases. Germline V gives CDR1 MGHRA, CDR2 YSYEKL. The CDR3 loop reads CASSPHRRGGNEQFF. The DNA for the CDR3 is TGCGCCAGCAGCCCCCACCGGCGGGGGGGAAATGAGCAGTTCTTC.

This chain joins TRBV2 and TRBJ1-1, with a tentative D call TRBD1 (6 bases). The V gene lost 6 bases and the J gene lost 4 bases, with 21 bases spanning the gap. Per the germline V gene, CDR1 is SNHLY and CDR2 is FYNNEI. The CDR3 totals 16 residues. The CDR3 loop is CASRKRQGRGGTEAFF. The CDR3 coding sequence is TGTGCCAGCAGGAAGAGGCAGGGGCGAGGGGGCACTGAAGCTTTCTTT.